The 17 T cell receptor beta chains below come from one sample, sequenced in a study of blood T cells in healthy people across ages. Alongside a J-beta primer mix, a sample-barcoded 5' primer served in a second PCR lasting roughly 6 to 11 cycles. MiXCR, run by TCRdb on the 5' RACE reads, gives a single entry per CDR3 protein. The table includes hundreds of thousands of distinct CDR3 sequences, more than 25% detected once. Input material: blood. The receptors come from a woman of 80 years or more in good health.

This clonotype appeared many times. This sequence joins TRBV4-3 and TRBJ2-4; D remains unclear. Per the germline V gene, CDR1 is LGHNA and CDR2 is YSLEER. The CDR3 sequence is 21 residues long. Trimming pared 0 bases from V and 1 base from J, leaving 25 bases between. The CDR3 region has the DNA TGCGCCAGCAGCCAAGAATTAGTGGATATGCCTCTCCAGACCGCCAAAAACATTCAGTACTTC. Encoded protein: CASSQELVDMPLQTAKNIQYF.

This clonotype has at least ten counts. Here the CDR3 reads CASSVRARAGETQYF. The DNA for the CDR3 is TGTGCCAGCAGCGTACGGGCCAGGGCTGGCGAGACCCAGTACTTC. The chain is built from TRBV9 and TRBJ2-5, with a tentative D call TRBD1 (5 bases). Germline V gene data show CDR1 as SGDLS and CDR2 as YYNGEE. Trimming took 1 base from V and 5 from J, leaving 15 bases between them. The CDR3 extends over 15 amino acids.

A word on this clonotype: Sequence at one end of the junction differs from germline and may be a read error. The chain uses TRBV5-1 and TRBJ2-3, with TRBD2 identical over 7 bases. Per the germline V gene, CDR1 is SGHRS and CDR2 is YFSETQ. The CDR3 totals 16 residues. Written as DNA, the CDR3 is TGCGCCAGCAGATTGGGAGGGCCAGCTAGCACAGATACGCAGTATTTT. The encoded protein is CASRLGGPASTDTQYF. Variable domain in full (rest from reference TRBV5-1 and TRBJ2-3): KAGVTQTPRYLIKTRGQQVTLSCSPISGHRSVSWYQQTPGQGLQFLFEYFSETQRNKGNFPGRFSGRQFSNSRSEMNVSTLELGDSALYLCASRLGGPASTDTQYFGPGTRLTVL.

This clonotype was seen only a few times. V and J are TRBV5-1 and TRBJ2-1; D remains ambiguous. CDR1 and CDR2 (germline): SGHRS, YFSETQ. V lost 0 bases and J 2 bases, leaving 9 bases between the germline ends. The CDR3 has 15 amino acids. CDR3 amino acids: CASSLALSPYNEQFF. In DNA, the CDR3 is TGCGCCAGCAGCTTGGCCCTAAGCCCCTACAATGAGCAGTTCTTC.

This clonotype appeared many times. The chain links TRBV7-2 to TRBJ2-7; no definite D call. The CDR3 has 13 amino acids. Germline V lookup: CDR1 SGHTA, CDR2 FQGNSA. V lost 0 bases, J lost 0 bases, and 3 bases lay in between. CDR3 region: CASSLAYSYEQYF. DNA of the CDR3: TGTGCCAGCAGCTTAGCCTACTCCTACGAGCAGTACTTC.

In nucleotides, the CDR3 is TGTGCCAGCAGTCCATCGAGCGGGGGGGCACCCTACGAGCAGTACTTC. It specifies CASSPSSGGAPYEQYF. This chain connects TRBV12-3 or TRBV12-4 to TRBJ2-7, with TRBD2 matching over 10 bases. V shed 5 bases and J 2 bases; nucleotides not matched to a gene: 9. The CDR3 contains 16 residues.

The genes are TRBV5-5 and TRBJ2-3, with 11 bases matching TRBD2. The CDR3 is 20 amino acids. J gave up 4 bases and V 0 bases, and 16 bases lay outside the gene matches. The germline gives CDR1 SGHKS, CDR2 YYEKEE (reference sequence). The CDR3 region has the DNA TGTGCCAGCAGCTTGGTTGGGCTAGCGGGAGGCACCACCAAGGCAGATACGCAGTATTTT. Residues: CASSLVGLAGGTTKADTQYF.

This clonotype was counted many times. The chain uses TRBV7-9 and TRBJ1-6; D not certain. The ends were cut back, 5 bases at V and 5 bases at J, with 13 bases in the middle. Germline V lookup: CDR1 SEHNR, CDR2 FQNEAQ (reference sequence). The CDR3 extends over 15 amino acids. CDR3 region: CASSPTGDDNSPLHF. The CDR3 DNA is TGTGCCAGCAGCCCAACCGGGGATGATAATTCACCCCTCCACTTT.

A note on this clonotype: The junction and the germline gene differ at one end; a read error may be behind it. This rearrangement joins TRBV6-2 or TRBV6-3 to TRBJ2-3; D not certain. Germline CDR1 is MNHEY and CDR2 is SVGEGT. This CDR3 is 12 amino acids long. In DNA form, the CDR3 reads TGTGCCAGCAGTTTGTTCACAGATGCGCAGTATTTT. Translated: CASSLFTDAQYF.

The chain couples TRBV6-2 or TRBV6-3 to TRBJ1-5; TRBD1 might be the D (5 bases). The CDR3 runs 17 residues. V gave up 0 bases and J gave up 0 bases, with 12 bases separating them. Germline assignment: CDR1 MNHEY and CDR2 SVGEGT. In DNA, the CDR3 is TGTGCCAGCAGTTACTCGAGGTACAGGAATAGCAATCAGCCCCAGCATTTT. Translating it yields CASSYSRYRNSNQPQHF.

The chain recombines TRBV10-3 with TRBJ1-6, with D possibly matching TRBD1 (6 bases). Germline V gives CDR1 ENHRY, CDR2 SYGVKD. V was trimmed by 7 bases and J by 6 bases, leaving 10 bases between them. CDR3 size: 13 residues. CDR3 sequence: CAIKQGTNSPLHF. The DNA for the CDR3 is TGTGCCATCAAACAGGGTACTAATTCACCCCTCCACTTT.

In regard to this clonotype: A read error is likely, as this CDR3 ends without the conserved phenylalanine or tryptophan. This rearrangement joins TRBV11-2 to TRBJ2-1; D perhaps matches TRBD1 (5 bases). This CDR3 contains 15 residues. Germline values: CDR1 SGHAT, CDR2 FQNNGV. The V end was cut by 0 bases, the J end by 7 bases, with 13 bases between. The CDR3 sequence: CASSLETLPGNEQFC. The CDR3 bases are TGTGCCAGCAGCTTAGAGACACTTCCAGGGAATGAGCAGTTCTGC.

Points on this clonotype: A much larger clone lies one base from this, so it may be a read error. This chain connects TRBV5-1 to TRBJ2-3; possible D gene TRBD1, 6 bases. Deletions cut 4 bases from V and 4 bases from J, with 22 bases between. The CDR3 is made up of 17 amino acids. Germline-derived CDR1 and CDR2 are SGHRS and YFSETQ. The CDR3 region has the DNA TGCGCCAGCAGCGGGGGACATTCGGCAGGCCCCGCAGATACGCAGTATTTT. Encoded protein: CASSGGHSAGPADTQYF.

This clonotype was picked up a small number of times. This sequence joins TRBV10-3 and TRBJ2-1; D perhaps matches TRBD1 (6 bases). Germline CDR1 is ENHRY and CDR2 is SYGVKD. V shed 4 bases and J shed 13 bases, with 26 bases lying between them. The CDR3 is 16 residues long. The CDR3 bases are TGTGCCATCAGTGGGGGTGGACTCGATAGGGACAAGATACAGTTCTTC. The encoded protein is CAISGGGLDRDKIQFF.

The rearrangement links TRBV7-2 to TRBJ1-2; D ambiguous. Deletions cut 5 bases from V and 5 bases from J, with 15 bases between. There are 14 residues in the CDR3. CDR1 is SGHTA and CDR2 is FQGNSA in the germline V gene. CDR3 nucleotide sequence: TGTGCCAGCAGCATGCTCACGGGGTATTATGGCTACACCTTC. This gives the protein CASSMLTGYYGYTF. The variable domain in full, completed from reference TRBV7-2 and TRBJ1-2, reads GAGVSQSPSNKVTEKGKDVELRCDPISGHTALYWYRQSLGQGLEFLIYFQGNSAPDKSGLPSDRFSAERTGGSVSTLTIQRTQQEDSAVYLCASSMLTGYYGYTFGSGTRLTVV.

This clonotype was seen at least ten times. The chain has TRBV11-2 and TRBJ1-2, with TRBD1 matching over 7 bases. CDR1 and CDR2 (germline): SGHAT, FQNNGV. The CDR3 sequence is 15 residues long. Germline trimming cut 0 bases from V and 4 bases from J; bases unmatched to any gene: 5. CDR3 amino acids: CASSLDQTGFYGYTF. In DNA, the CDR3 is TGTGCCAGCAGCTTAGACCAGACAGGGTTCTATGGCTACACCTTC.

The chain's CDR3 is CASSQLDRPYNEQFF. For the CDR3, the DNA is TGTGCCAGCAGCCAATTGGACAGGCCCTACAATGAGCAGTTCTTC. The rearrangement joins TRBV3-1 to TRBJ2-1; TRBD1 matches 7 bases. Per germline, CDR1 LGHDT and CDR2 YNNKEL (reference sequence). This CDR3 is 15 amino acids long. Trimming cost V 2 bases and J 2 bases; bases outside gene matches: 3.